Detailed here is one TCR beta chain. What it recognizes is unknown. These data originate in a study of post-analysis software for immune sequencing data. The ends were cut back, 4 bases at V and 5 bases at J, with 17 bases in the middle. This CDR3 is 15 amino acids long. Germline V gives CDR1 SEHNR, CDR2 FQNEAQ (reference sequence). Study-wide results and limits: Comparison with controls showed significantly lower normalized Chao1 diversity in multiple sclerosis patients. Higher frequency in patients than in controls was seen for roughly five TRBV segments, with TRBV5-6, TRBV5-1 and TRBV20-1 among them.

Unique molecular identifiers were built into the TCR beta cDNA libraries. Input amounts of roughly 0.85 to 11 million T cells were used. These gave about 500,000 cDNA molecules, so each molecule approximated one T cell. TCRdb independently ran MiXCR on the PCR reads; one entry per CDR3 protein. The data show 350,000 to 500,000 distinct CDR3 sequences, with over 30% seen just once and approximately 7.7% held by the top ten. The material sequenced was blood. This receptor was identified in a girl under 10 years old with multiple sclerosis. The chain couples TRBV7-9 to TRBJ2-5; D gene unclear. Here the CDR3 reads CASSSHFGLEETQYF. DNA of the CDR3: TGTGCCAGCAGCTCGCACTTCGGTTTAGAGGAGACCCAGTACTTC.